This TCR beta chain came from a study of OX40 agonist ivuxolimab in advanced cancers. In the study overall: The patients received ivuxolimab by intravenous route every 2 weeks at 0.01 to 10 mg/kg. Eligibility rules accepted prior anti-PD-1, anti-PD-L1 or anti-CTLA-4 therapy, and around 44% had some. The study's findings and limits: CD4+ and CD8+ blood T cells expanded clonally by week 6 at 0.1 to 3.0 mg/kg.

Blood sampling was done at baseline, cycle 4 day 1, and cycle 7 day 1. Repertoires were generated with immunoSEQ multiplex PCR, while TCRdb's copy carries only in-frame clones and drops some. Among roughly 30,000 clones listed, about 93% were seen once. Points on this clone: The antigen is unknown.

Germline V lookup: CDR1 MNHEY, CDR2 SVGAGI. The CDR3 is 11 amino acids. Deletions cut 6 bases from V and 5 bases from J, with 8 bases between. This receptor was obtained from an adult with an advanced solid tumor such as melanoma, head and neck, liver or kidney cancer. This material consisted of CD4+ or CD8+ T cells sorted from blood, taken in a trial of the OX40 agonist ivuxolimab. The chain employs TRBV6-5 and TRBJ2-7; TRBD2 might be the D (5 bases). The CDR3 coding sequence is TGTGCCAGCAGGAAACTAGACGAGCAGTACTTC. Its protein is CASRKLDEQYF.